Below are 19 T cell receptor beta chains sequenced from a single sample in a study of blood T cell repertoires in COVID-19. Clones were read by immunoSEQ multiplex PCR, and TCRdb kept only the in-frame ones, dropping some. The sample lists roughly 68,000 clones; roughly 84% were seen once. Source material: peripheral blood. These TCRs come from a man aged 45-65 years with active COVID-19.

The chain combines TRBV10-3 with TRBJ1-2, with TRBD1 matching over 7 bases. With 0 bases clipped from V and 4 bases from J, the junction kept 8 bases outside the gene matches. The germline gives CDR1 ENHRY, CDR2 SYGVKD. The CDR3 length is 16 residues. CDR3 sequence (DNA): TGTGCCATCAGTGAGTCAGAGGGGGCATCTCCCTATGGCTACACCTTC. Amino acids: CAISESEGASPYGYTF.

The gene calls are TRBV11-1 and TRBJ2-7; maybe TRBD1 (8 bases). Trimming pared 4 bases from V and 3 bases from J, leaving 13 bases between. Germline loops: CDR1 SGHAT, CDR2 FQDESV (reference sequence). The CDR3 extends over 14 amino acids. Written as DNA, the CDR3 is TGTGCCAGCAGCTCGACAGGGGACTACTACGAGCAGTACTTC. This codes for CASSSTGDYYEQYF.

The chain recombines TRBV2 with TRBJ1-2, with 7 bases that match TRBD1. Looked up from germline, CDR1 is SNHLY and CDR2 is FYNNEI. The length of the CDR3 is 15 residues. With V trimmed by 5 bases and J by 3 bases, 9 bases remained unmatched. CDR3 coding DNA: TGTGCCAGCAGTCCCCGACAGGGTAAGGACTATGGCTACACCTTC. Its protein product is CASSPRQGKDYGYTF.

This chain joins TRBV3-1 (or the pseudogene TRBV3-2) and TRBJ1-5; D is undetermined. CDR3 length equals 13 residues. The germline V gene has CDR1 LGHDT and CDR2 YNNKEL (reference sequence). V was shortened by 1 base and J by 7 bases, with 8 bases between the two germline ends. CDR3 region: CASSQGEGQPQHF. The CDR3 DNA reads as TGTGCCAGCAGCCAAGGGGAGGGACAGCCCCAGCATTTT.

The J gene is TRBJ2-1, the V gene TRBV2, with D perhaps matching TRBD2 (5 bases). Germline lookup yields CDR1 SNHLY and CDR2 FYNNEI. The CDR3 spans 14 residues. The V and J ends lost 6 bases and 8 bases respectively, with 17 bases between them. The CDR3 loop reads CASRNPHLRDEQFF. For the CDR3, the DNA is TGTGCCAGCAGGAACCCTCACCTGCGGGATGAGCAGTTCTTC.

The chain couples TRBV30 to TRBJ2-1; D perhaps matches TRBD1 (7 bases). This CDR3 spans 14 amino acids. V lost 2 bases and J 10 bases, leaving 18 bases between the germline ends. The germline V gene has CDR1 GTSNPN and CDR2 SVGIG (reference sequence). CDR3 bases: TGTGCCTGGAGTCCAGATACAGGGGCGGGGGAGCAGTTCTTC. Protein: CAWSPDTGAGEQFF. Combining the CDR3 with reference TRBV30 and TRBJ2-1 gives the whole variable domain SQTIHQWPATLVQPVGSPLSLECTVEGTSNPNLYWYRQAAGRGLQLLFYSVGIGQISSEVPQNLSASRPQDRQFILSSKKLLLSDSGFYLCAWSPDTGAGEQFFGPGTRLTVL.

The rearrangement uses TRBV9 and TRBJ1-4; perhaps TRBD1 as D (5 bases). The CDR3 is 16 residues long. V was pared by 2 bases and J by 4 bases, with 15 bases between. CDR1 is SGDLS and CDR2 is YYNGEE in the germline V gene. CDR3 protein: CASSVRGRGDNEKLFF. The DNA for the CDR3 is TGTGCCAGCAGCGTCCGGGGGAGGGGAGATAATGAAAAACTGTTTTTT.

This chain links TRBV10-3 with TRBJ2-3; possible D gene TRBD2, 6 bases. The CDR3 sequence is 15 residues long. V shed 5 bases and J shed 2 bases, with 14 bases lying between them. In germline, CDR1 is ENHRY, CDR2 SYGVKD. CDR3 sequence: CAISWGVGHTDTQYF. The CDR3 nucleotides read TGTGCCATCAGTTGGGGGGTCGGACACACAGATACGCAGTATTTT.

J is TRBJ1-2 and V is TRBV6-6; 9 nucleotides match TRBD1. The V segment lost 4 bases and the J segment 7 bases; nucleotides outside the gene matches: 13. The CDR3 runs 16 residues. Germline values: CDR1 MNHNY, CDR2 SVGAGI (reference sequence). The CDR3 is CASSSPGQGAFGGYTF. The CDR3 nucleotides read TGTGCCAGCAGTTCCCCGGGACAGGGTGCTTTTGGTGGCTACACCTTC.

This clone was picked up one time. The chain joins TRBV28 to TRBJ1-3; D not certain. CDR3 length: 15 residues. The ends were cut back, 6 bases at V and 2 bases at J, with 14 bases in the middle. The germline CDR1 and CDR2 sequences are MDHEN and SYDVKM. CDR3 protein: CASSAAEGAGNTIYF. The CDR3 DNA sequence: TGTGCCAGCAGCGCCGCGGAGGGTGCTGGAAACACCATATATTTT.

The chain is built from TRBV5-1 and TRBJ2-1, with D possibly TRBD2 on 7 matching bases. Germline V gives CDR1 SGHRS, CDR2 YFSETQ. CDR3 length: 16 amino acids. V lost 3 bases to trimming and J lost 2 bases, with 15 bases between them. The CDR3 bases are TGCGCCAGCAGCTCCGAGGGGGGGAGACCCTACAATGAGCAGTTCTTC. Amino acid sequence: CASSSEGGRPYNEQFF.

This clone came up a few times. The gene calls are TRBV5-1 and TRBJ2-7; D possibly corresponds to TRBD1 (6 bases). The germline V and J ends were trimmed by 4 bases and 6 bases, with 17 bases remaining between them. The CDR3 totals 14 residues. Germline loops: CDR1 SGHRS, CDR2 YFSETQ. CDR3 nucleotides: TGCGCCAGCAGCCTGGGGGCCCTAGCCTCCGAGCAGTACTTC. Protein sequence: CASSLGALASEQYF. The complete variable domain, with remaining parts taken from reference TRBV5-1 and TRBJ2-7, reads KAGVTQTPRYLIKTRGQQVTLSCSPISGHRSVSWYQQTPGQGLQFLFEYFSETQRNKGNFPGRFSGRQFSNSRSEMNVSTLELGDSALYLCASSLGALASEQYFGPGTRLTVT.

The CDR3 region has the DNA TGTGCCAGTAGTATGGGGGACAGAATGAACACTGAAGCTTTCTTT. Translation: CASSMGDRMNTEAFF. The rearrangement uses TRBV19 and TRBJ1-1, with 7 bases aligning to TRBD1. Germline assignment: CDR1 LNHDA and CDR2 SQIVND (reference sequence). V lost 3 bases, J lost 0 bases, and 4 bases stayed unmatched. The CDR3 spans 15 residues.

The rearrangement links TRBV28 to TRBJ2-5; D possibly corresponds to TRBD1 (6 bases). This CDR3 spans 16 amino acids. V was pared by 2 bases and J by 1 base, with 14 bases between. The germline V gene has CDR1 MDHEN and CDR2 SYDVKM. The CDR3 spells CASSLAGAGGQETQYF. The DNA for the CDR3 is TGTGCCAGCAGTTTAGCAGGGGCCGGAGGCCAAGAGACCCAGTACTTC.

The V and J genes are TRBV7-6 and TRBJ2-5; 8 positions match TRBD1. The V and J ends lost 3 bases and 7 bases, in that order; junction bases with no gene match: 10. CDR3 length: 15 residues. Germline V gene data show CDR1 as SGHVS and CDR2 as FNYEAQ. The CDR3 coding sequence is TGTGCCAGCAGCTTTGGACAGGGTGCCCTCGGGACCCAGTACTTC. Protein: CASSFGQGALGTQYF.

The chain carries TRBV27 and TRBJ2-7, with TRBD2 as a possible D gene (6 bases). This CDR3 comprises 13 residues. Trimming cost V 6 bases and J 7 bases, with 16 bases left between them. Germline V CDR1 and CDR2: MNHEY, SMNVEV (reference sequence). The CDR3 sequence is CASSAGTRGEQYF. The CDR3 coding sequence is TGTGCCAGCAGCGCCGGGACCCGGGGGGAGCAGTACTTC.

The rearrangement joins TRBV13 to TRBJ1-2; TRBD1 is a possible D gene (6 bases). Germline CDR1 and CDR2: PRHDT and FYEKMQ (reference sequence). V was cut by 2 bases and J by 5 bases, with 9 bases left in between. The CDR3 covers 13 residues. CDR3 nucleotide sequence: TGTGCCAGCAGCTTAACAGGGCAATATGGCTACACCTTC. It encodes CASSLTGQYGYTF.

The chain employs TRBV6-2 or TRBV6-3 and TRBJ1-1; 7 bases agree with TRBD1. Germline loops: CDR1 MNHEY, CDR2 SVGEGT. J lost 5 bases, V lost 6 bases, and 15 bases had no gene match. CDR3 length equals 16 residues. The CDR3 coding sequence is TGTGCCAGCAGCATCCTTCGACAGGGCCAGGGGACTGAAGCTTTCTTT. Its translation is CASSILRQGQGTEAFF.

The CDR3: CASSRWTGPPRETQYF. The DNA for the CDR3 is TGCGCCAGCAGCCGATGGACAGGGCCACCTCGGGAGACCCAGTACTTC. The chain carries TRBV4-1 and TRBJ2-5; 8 bases agree with TRBD1. There are 16 residues in the CDR3. In germline, CDR1 is MGHRA, CDR2 YSYEKL. V trimming: 4 bases; J trimming: 5 bases; junction bases outside the gene matches: 12.